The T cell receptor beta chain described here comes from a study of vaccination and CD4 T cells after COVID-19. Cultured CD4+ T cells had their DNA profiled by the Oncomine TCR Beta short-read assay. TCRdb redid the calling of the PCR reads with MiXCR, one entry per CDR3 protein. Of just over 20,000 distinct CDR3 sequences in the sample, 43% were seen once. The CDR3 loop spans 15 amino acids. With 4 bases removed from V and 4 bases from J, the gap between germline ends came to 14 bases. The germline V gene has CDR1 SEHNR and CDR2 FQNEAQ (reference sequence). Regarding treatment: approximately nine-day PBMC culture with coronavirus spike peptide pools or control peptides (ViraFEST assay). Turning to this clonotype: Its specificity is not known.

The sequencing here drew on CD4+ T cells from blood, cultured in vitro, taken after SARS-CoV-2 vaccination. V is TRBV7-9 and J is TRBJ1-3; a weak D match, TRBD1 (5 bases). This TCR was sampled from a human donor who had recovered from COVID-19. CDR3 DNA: TGTGCCAGCAGCTCAACGATGAGGGGAGGAAACACCATATATTTT. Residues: CASSSTMRGGNTIYF.